The 20 T cell receptor beta chains below all came from one sample that was sequenced in a study of T cell repertoires in cytomegalovirus infection. TCRdb used MiXCR to reprocess the reads, holding one entry per CDR3 protein. The sample contains under 250,000 distinct CDR3 sequences, about 5.9% of which appear only once. The sequencing input was PBMCs. All receptors come from a human donor in good health (CMV status not recorded). Some clones in this sample may be carry-over from other donors' samples.

This chain joins TRBV29-1 and TRBJ1-1; TRBD1 is a possible D gene (5 bases). Germline CDR1 and CDR2: SQVTM and ANQGSEA. This CDR3 contains 12 residues. V lost 8 bases to trimming and J lost 1 base, with 11 bases between them. In DNA form, the CDR3 reads TGCAGCATGGGTCAGGGGAACACTGAAGCTTTCTTT. Its translation is CSMGQGNTEAFF.

For this clonotype: A read error is possible here, since a much larger clone lies one base away. This rearrangement joins TRBV6-2 or TRBV6-3 to TRBJ2-1; a weak D match, TRBD1 (5 bases). The V and J ends lost 5 bases and 7 bases respectively, with 15 bases between them. Germline V gives CDR1 MNHEY, CDR2 SVGEGT. The CDR3 totals 14 residues. In nucleotides, the CDR3 is TGTGCCAGCAGTAAAGGGGTGGTAGTGAATGAGCAGTTCTTC. It encodes CASSKGVVVNEQFF.

This clonotype came up many times. The V call is TRBV6-2 or TRBV6-3, the J call TRBJ1-5; D is possibly TRBD1 (5 bases). Germline-derived CDR1 and CDR2 are MNHEY and SVGEGT. CDR3 length: 14 residues. Trimming pared 2 bases from V and 2 bases from J, leaving 7 bases between. CDR3 in amino acids: CASSYGTGNQPQHF. In nucleotides, the CDR3 is TGTGCCAGCAGTTACGGGACTGGCAATCAGCCCCAGCATTTT.

There are many counts of this clonotype. The V gene is TRBV11-2, the J gene TRBJ2-7; D is perhaps TRBD2 (5 bases). The V end was cut by 2 bases, the J end by 4 bases, with 18 bases between. Germline CDR1 is SGHAT and CDR2 is FQNNGV. CDR3 length: 16 amino acids. The CDR3 here is CASSLRPPGNAYEQYF. Written as DNA, the CDR3 is TGTGCCAGCAGCTTACGCCCCCCCGGGAACGCGTACGAGCAGTACTTC.

This clonotype was counted at least ten times. This chain uses TRBV20-1 with TRBJ1-1; D is perhaps TRBD1 (5 bases). The CDR3 has 14 amino acids. Germline lookup yields CDR1 DFQATT and CDR2 SNEGSKA (reference sequence). The V gene lost 3 bases and the J gene lost 1 base, with 12 bases spanning the gap. The CDR3, as DNA: TGCAGTGCTAGCATGGTAGGGACGAACACTGAAGCTTTCTTT. This sequence encodes CSASMVGTNTEAFF.

There are a few counts of this clonotype. The V gene is TRBV6-5, the J gene TRBJ2-1; D is possibly TRBD1 or TRBD2 (5 bases each). The CDR3 runs to 15 residues. CDR1 and CDR2 (germline): MNHEY, SVGAGI. V was cut by 4 bases and J by 0 bases, with 10 bases left in between. In DNA, the CDR3 is TGTGCCAGCAGTTCCGGGACGCACTCCTACAATGAGCAGTTCTTC. Translation gives CASSSGTHSYNEQFF.

This clonotype was recorded once. A much larger clonotype is one base distant, so this may be a read error. V and J are TRBV6-6 and TRBJ2-1, with 10 nucleotides matching TRBD2. The CDR3 totals 15 residues. The germline V gene has CDR1 MNHNY and CDR2 SVGAGI (reference sequence). This CDR3 reads CATSLAGGDYNEQFF. The DNA of the CDR3 is TGTGCCACCAGTTTAGCGGGGGGCGATTATAATGAGCAGTTCTTC.

This rearrangement joins TRBV11-3 to TRBJ2-1; TRBD1 agrees at 10 bases. Trimming cost V 5 bases and J 4 bases; bases outside gene matches: 8. The CDR3 covers 16 residues. Germline loops: CDR1 SGHNT, CDR2 YENEEA. The CDR3 sequence: CASSPVGTGAYNEQFF. DNA for the CDR3: TGTGCCAGCAGCCCGGTGGGGACAGGGGCTTACAATGAGCAGTTCTTC.

This clonotype was detected many times. The chain joins TRBV20-1 to TRBJ1-6; TRBD1 matches 7 bases. The CDR3 runs 14 residues. Losses at the gene ends were 2 bases for V and 7 bases for J; bases not matched to a gene: 5. Looked up from germline, CDR1 is DFQATT and CDR2 is SNEGSKA (reference sequence). The CDR3 protein is CSARPGQANSPLHF. Here the CDR3 DNA reads TGCAGTGCTAGACCTGGACAGGCCAATTCACCCCTCCACTTT.

This clonotype was seen repeatedly, ten times or more. The chain recombines TRBV5-8 with TRBJ2-1, with 10 bases that match TRBD2. CDR3 length: 14 amino acids. Germline CDR1 reads SGHTS; CDR2 reads YDEGEE. V shed 4 bases and J 6 bases; nucleotides not matched to a gene: 4. The CDR3 protein is CASSPGLARNEQFF. In nucleotides, the CDR3 is TGTGCCAGCAGCCCGGGACTAGCGCGCAATGAGCAGTTCTTC.

This clonotype was seen a handful of times. The V call is TRBV5-6, the J call TRBJ2-3; 8 nucleotides match TRBD1. The CDR3 runs 15 residues. Germline-derived CDR1 and CDR2 are SGHDT and YYEEEE. J lost 6 bases, V lost 4 bases, and 10 bases had no gene match. The CDR3 is CASSAGQGGVDTQYF. The CDR3 nucleotides read TGTGCCAGCAGCGCCGGACAGGGAGGCGTGGATACGCAGTATTTT. The variable domain in full, completed from reference TRBV5-6 and TRBJ2-3, reads DAGVTQSPTHLIKTRGQQVTLRCSPKSGHDTVSWYQQALGQGPQFIFQYYEEEERQRGNFPDRFSGHQFPNYSSELNVNALLLGDSALYLCASSAGQGGVDTQYFGPGTRLTVL.

Only a few counts were recorded for this clonotype. The V call is TRBV11-2, the J call TRBJ2-1; possibly TRBD1 for D (6 bases). V was trimmed by 8 bases and J by 8 bases, leaving 19 bases between them. Germline values: CDR1 SGHAT, CDR2 FQNNGV. This CDR3 is 14 amino acids long. In DNA, the CDR3 is TGTGCCAGCCCCGGGACAAGAGGTTACGATGAGCAGTTCTTC. Translating it yields CASPGTRGYDEQFF.

This clonotype was recorded at least ten times. Compared with germline, one end of the junction differs, possibly owing to a read error. The chain employs TRBV12-3 or TRBV12-4 and TRBJ1-6; no reliable D call. This CDR3 spans 12 amino acids. The CDR3 coding sequence is TGTGCCAGCAGGTTAGATGATTCACCCCTCCACTTT. This gives the protein CASRLDDSPLHF.

This clonotype was recorded at least ten times. The chain couples TRBV20-1 to TRBJ2-3; D gene uncertain. The V gene lost 6 bases and the J gene lost 0 bases, with 10 bases spanning the gap. Germline CDR1 DFQATT, CDR2 SNEGSKA (reference sequence). This CDR3 comprises 13 residues. DNA of the CDR3: TGCAGTGCAAATTTCCCTAGCACAGATACGCAGTATTTT. Translated, it gives CSANFPSTDTQYF.

This clonotype appeared many times. The genes are TRBV6-2 or TRBV6-3 and TRBJ1-1, with D possibly being TRBD1 (6 bases). CDR1 is MNHEY, CDR2 SVGEGT, per germline. V lost 9 bases to trimming and J lost 0 bases, with 17 bases between them. This CDR3 has 15 residues. CDR3 DNA: TGTGCCAGTACGACAGGACAAAACATGAACACTGAAGCTTTCTTT. It codes for CASTTGQNMNTEAFF.

This rearrangement joins TRBV12-3 or TRBV12-4 to TRBJ1-2; TRBD1 might be the D (6 bases). The germline V and J ends were trimmed by 6 bases and 2 bases, with 10 bases remaining between them. CDR3 length equals 13 residues. The CDR3, as DNA: TGTGCCAGCAGCTACAGGGTGAACTATGGCTACACCTTC. Residues: CASSYRVNYGYTF.

There are many counts of this clonotype. The gene calls are TRBV28 and TRBJ1-5; D remains ambiguous. This CDR3 comprises 16 residues. Germline V gene sequence: CDR1 MDHEN, CDR2 SYDVKM. V was cut by 8 bases and J by 3 bases, with 20 bases left in between. Written as DNA, the CDR3 is TGTGCCAGCCGCAAAGGAACGGCGCGATACAATCAGCCCCAGCATTTT. This translates into CASRKGTARYNQPQHF. Filled out from reference TRBV28 and TRBJ1-5, the complete variable domain reads DVKVTQSSRYLVKRTGEKVFLECVQDMDHENMFWYRQDPGLGLRLIYFSYDVKMKEKGDIPEGYSVSREKKERFSLILESASTNQTSMYLCASRKGTARYNQPQHFGDGTRLSIL.

The V and J genes are TRBV5-1 and TRBJ1-5; 9 positions match TRBD1. There are 17 residues in the CDR3. Unmatched junction bases numbered 12, after V lost 4 bases and J lost 4 bases. The germline CDR1 and CDR2 sequences are SGHRS and YFSETQ. CDR3 amino acids: CASSEGTGTSGNQPQHF. CDR3 nucleotides: TGCGCCAGCAGCGAAGGGACAGGGACATCTGGAAATCAGCCCCAGCATTTT.

This clonotype was seen ten or more times. The chain couples TRBV12-3 or TRBV12-4 to TRBJ1-5, with 8 bases aligning to TRBD1. V was clipped by 6 bases and J by 2 bases; unmatched bases: 12. This CDR3 region has 17 residues. CDR3 sequence: CASSRQTGVEGNQPQHF. The CDR3 DNA reads as TGTGCCAGCAGCCGACAGACAGGGGTCGAGGGCAATCAGCCCCAGCATTTT.

This clonotype was seen ten or more times. This chain uses TRBV7-8 with TRBJ2-4; D is undetermined. Trimming cost V 0 bases and J 1 base, with 13 bases left between them. Germline V gives CDR1 SGHVS, CDR2 FQNEAQ. The CDR3 extends over 17 amino acids. The CDR3 sequence is CASSLARQAGAKNIQYF. For the CDR3, the DNA is TGTGCCAGCAGCTTAGCGCGGCAGGCTGGGGCCAAAAACATTCAGTACTTC.